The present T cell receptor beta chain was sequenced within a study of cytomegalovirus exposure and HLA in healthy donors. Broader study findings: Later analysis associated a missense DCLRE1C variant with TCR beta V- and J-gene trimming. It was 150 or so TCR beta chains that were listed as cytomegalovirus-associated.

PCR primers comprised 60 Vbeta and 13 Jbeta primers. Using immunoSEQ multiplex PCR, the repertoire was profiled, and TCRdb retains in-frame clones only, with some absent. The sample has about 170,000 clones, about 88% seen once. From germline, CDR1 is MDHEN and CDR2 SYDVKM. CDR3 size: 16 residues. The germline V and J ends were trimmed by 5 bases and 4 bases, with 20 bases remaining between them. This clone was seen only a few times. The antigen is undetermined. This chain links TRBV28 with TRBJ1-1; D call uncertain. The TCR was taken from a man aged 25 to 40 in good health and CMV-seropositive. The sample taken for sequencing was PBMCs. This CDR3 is CASSLLSGYVGTEAFF. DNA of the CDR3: TGTGCCAGCAGTCTCCTATCAGGCTACGTCGGCACTGAAGCTTTCTTT.